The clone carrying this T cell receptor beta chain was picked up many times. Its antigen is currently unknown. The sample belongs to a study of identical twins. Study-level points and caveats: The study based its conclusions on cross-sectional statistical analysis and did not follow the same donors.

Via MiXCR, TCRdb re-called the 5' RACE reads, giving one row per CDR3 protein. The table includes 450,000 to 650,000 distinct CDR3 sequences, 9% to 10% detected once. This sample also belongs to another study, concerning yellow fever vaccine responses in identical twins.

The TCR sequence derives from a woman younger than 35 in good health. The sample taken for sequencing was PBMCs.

CDR3 in amino acids: CASSSTGGRGADTQYF. The CDR3 nucleotides are TGTGCCAGCAGCTCGACCGGGGGGAGAGGGGCAGATACGCAGTATTTT. V is TRBV7-3 and J is TRBJ2-3; 7 nucleotides agree with TRBD2. Per the germline V gene, CDR1 is SGHTA and CDR2 is FQGTGA. J gave up 4 bases and V 4 bases, and 11 bases lay outside the gene matches. The length of the CDR3 is 16 residues.